This entry features one T cell receptor beta chain sequence. This entry is derived from a study of blood T cells in healthy people across ages. A second PCR, run for about 6 to 11 cycles, used a sample-barcoded 5' primer plus a J-beta primer mix. Every sample produced at least 2.5 million CDR3-containing paired-end reads. In TCRdb, the 5' RACE reads were re-called with MiXCR into one record per CDR3 protein. The table lists 630,000 or so distinct CDR3 sequences, about 30% of them singletons. V was pared by 3 bases and J by 4 bases, with 10 bases of the junction left unmatched. The germline gives CDR1 DFQATT, CDR2 SNEGSKA (reference sequence). The CDR3 length is 15 residues. Total RNA, at least 6 micrograms per sample, came from PBMCs.

This TCR came from a woman older than 75 in good health. J is TRBJ2-5 and V is TRBV20-1, with TRBD1 matching over 8 bases. The material sequenced was blood. The CDR3 DNA sequence: TGCAGTGCTAGGCCGGGGTCGGGGACAGGAGAGACCCAGTACTTC. This codes for CSARPGSGTGETQYF.